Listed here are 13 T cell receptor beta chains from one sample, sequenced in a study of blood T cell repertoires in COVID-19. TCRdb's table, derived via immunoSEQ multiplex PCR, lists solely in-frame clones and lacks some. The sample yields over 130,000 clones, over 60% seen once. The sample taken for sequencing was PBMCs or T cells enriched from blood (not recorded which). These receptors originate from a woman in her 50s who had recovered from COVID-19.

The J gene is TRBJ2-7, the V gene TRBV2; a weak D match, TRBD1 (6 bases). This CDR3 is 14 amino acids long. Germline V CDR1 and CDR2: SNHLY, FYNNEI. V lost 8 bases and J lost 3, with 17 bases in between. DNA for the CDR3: TGTGCCAGCCAGGGCAGGGGTCCTATCTACGAGCAGTACTTC. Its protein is CASQGRGPIYEQYF.

The DNA of the CDR3 is TGTGCCTGGGCCCCGTACAGGAGCCCCCGGGGGGGCGTCAAAGAAAAACTGTTTTTT. Its translation: CAWAPYRSPRGGVKEKLFF. The chain employs TRBV30 and TRBJ1-4; D might be TRBD1 (6 bases). Germline assignment: CDR1 GTSNPN and CDR2 SVGIG (reference sequence). V lost 5 bases, J lost 8 bases, and 33 bases lay in between. This CDR3 spans 19 amino acids.

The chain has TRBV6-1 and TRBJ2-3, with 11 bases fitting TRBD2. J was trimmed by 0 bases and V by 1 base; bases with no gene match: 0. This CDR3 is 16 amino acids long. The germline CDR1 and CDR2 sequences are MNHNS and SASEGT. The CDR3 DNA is TGTGCCAGCAGTGAAGGGACTAGCGGGAGCACAGATACGCAGTATTTT. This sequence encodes CASSEGTSGSTDTQYF.

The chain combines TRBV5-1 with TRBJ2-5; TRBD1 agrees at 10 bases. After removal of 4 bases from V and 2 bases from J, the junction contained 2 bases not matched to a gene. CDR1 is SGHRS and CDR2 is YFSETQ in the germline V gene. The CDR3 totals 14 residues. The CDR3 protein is CASSLDRGQETQYF. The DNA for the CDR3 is TGCGCCAGCAGCCTGGACAGGGGGCAAGAGACCCAGTACTTC.

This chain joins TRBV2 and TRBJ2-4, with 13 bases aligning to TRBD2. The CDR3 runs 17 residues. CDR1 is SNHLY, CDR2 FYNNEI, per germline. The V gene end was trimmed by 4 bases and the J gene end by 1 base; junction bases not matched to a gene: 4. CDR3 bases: TGTGCCAGCAGTGGGACTAGCGGGAGCATCGCCAAAAACATTCAGTACTTC. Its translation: CASSGTSGSIAKNIQYF.

Here the CDR3 reads CASRPTTGTEQYF. The DNA for the CDR3 is TGTGCCAGCAGACCTACGACAGGGACCGAGCAGTACTTC. This chain uses TRBV7-6 with TRBJ2-7; 7 bases map to TRBD1. V lost 6 bases, J lost 6 bases, and 8 bases stayed unmatched. The germline gives CDR1 SGHVS, CDR2 FNYEAQ. The CDR3 runs 13 residues.

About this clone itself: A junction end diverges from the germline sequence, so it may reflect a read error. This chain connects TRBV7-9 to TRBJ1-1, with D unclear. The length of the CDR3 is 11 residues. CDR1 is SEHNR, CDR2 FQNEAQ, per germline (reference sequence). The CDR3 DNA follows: TGTGCCACTACGCAGGTTCCCCCGGCAGACTTT. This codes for CATTQVPPADF.

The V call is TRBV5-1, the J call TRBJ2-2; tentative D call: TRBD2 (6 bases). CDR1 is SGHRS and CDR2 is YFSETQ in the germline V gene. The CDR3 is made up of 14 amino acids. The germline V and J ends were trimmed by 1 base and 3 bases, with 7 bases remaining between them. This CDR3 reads CASSLLADTGELFF. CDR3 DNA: TGCGCCAGCAGCTTGTTAGCGGACACCGGGGAGCTGTTTTTT.

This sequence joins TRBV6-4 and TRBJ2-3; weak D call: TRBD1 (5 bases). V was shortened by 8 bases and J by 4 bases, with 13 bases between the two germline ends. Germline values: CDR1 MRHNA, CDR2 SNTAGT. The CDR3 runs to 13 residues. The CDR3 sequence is CASAAGPADTQYF. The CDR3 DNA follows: TGTGCCAGCGCGGCAGGGCCAGCAGATACGCAGTATTTT.

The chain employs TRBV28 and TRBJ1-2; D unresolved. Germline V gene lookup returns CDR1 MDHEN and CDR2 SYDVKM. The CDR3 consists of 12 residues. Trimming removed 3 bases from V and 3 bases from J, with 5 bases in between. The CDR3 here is CASSFTDYGYTF. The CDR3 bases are TGTGCCAGCAGTTTTACAGACTATGGCTACACCTTC.

CDR3 nucleotides: TGTGCCAGCAGCACCGGGACTAGCCGAGAGACCCAGTACTTC. It translates to CASSTGTSRETQYF. The V gene is TRBV11-1, the J gene TRBJ2-5, with 9 bases aligning to TRBD2. CDR3 length equals 14 residues. V lost 5 bases and J lost 4; bases outside the gene matches: 5. In germline, CDR1 is SGHAT, CDR2 FQDESV (reference sequence).

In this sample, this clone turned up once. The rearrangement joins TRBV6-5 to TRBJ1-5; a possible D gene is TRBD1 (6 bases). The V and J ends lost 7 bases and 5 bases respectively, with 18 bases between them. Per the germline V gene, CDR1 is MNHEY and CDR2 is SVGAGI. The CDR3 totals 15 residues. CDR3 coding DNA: TGTGCCAGCAATGCCCTAGGACAGAACCATCAGCCCCAGCATTTT. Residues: CASNALGQNHQPQHF.

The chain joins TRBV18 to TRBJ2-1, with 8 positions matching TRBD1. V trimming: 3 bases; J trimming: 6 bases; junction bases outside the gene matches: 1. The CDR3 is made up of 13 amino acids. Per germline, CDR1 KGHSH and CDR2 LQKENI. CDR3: CASSPQGANEQFF. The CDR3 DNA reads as TGTGCCAGCTCACCTCAGGGGGCCAATGAGCAGTTCTTC.